This TCR beta chain was sequenced for a study of T cells expressing NK-cell markers. TCRdb reanalyzed the 5' RACE reads, giving one entry per CDR3 protein sequence and no DNA. The clone table shows 25,000 to 35,000 distinct CDR3 sequences, with the ten largest holding 50% to 75%. Comment on this clonotype: Its antigen is currently unknown.

The study's findings and limits: Each of six donors carried dominant NKG2C+ clonotypes accounting for about 1.0-7.0% of CD8+ T cells.

Per the germline V gene, CDR1 is SGHTA and CDR2 is FQGTGA. CDR3 length: 16 residues. Sequencing was performed on blood T cells: a sorted CD56 or NKG2C T cell subset, CD4+ or CD8+ T cells, or bulk PBMC T cells (not recorded which). The chain employs TRBV7-3 and TRBJ2-1; no DNA is available, so the TRBD1 call from TCRdb remains unchecked. The sequence was collected from a woman aged 18-70 years in good health. This chain's CDR3 is CASSVRDPYSYNEQFF.